This T cell receptor (beta chain) was recorded in a study of regulatory T cells in long-lasting Graves disease. Documented time point: persistent/refractory GD, antithyroid drugs over 5 years with positive TRAb. Making the TCR library involved RNA that had been extracted from PBMCs. Diagnosis followed American Thyroid Association guidelines for Graves' disease. HTBI primers from iRepertoire and Arm-PCR of CDR3 regions yielded the TCR beta libraries. Methods used by the authors: Among the samples, 50 to 80 TRBV and 14 TRBJ segments were identified. TCRdb reprocessed the multiplex PCR reads via MiXCR and lists one record per CDR3 protein. These V and J calls originate from TCRdb's pipeline instead of the authors' own analysis. The sample carries about 470,000 distinct CDR3 sequences, less than 25% recorded once. This sample comprised peripheral blood mononuclear cells (PBMCs), obtained when the disease was refractory, from a patient treated with antithyroid drugs. This clonotype originated in a female donor with Graves disease.

The CDR3 DNA follows: TGTGCCAGCAACCTCCGACTAGCGGGAGGGCCCCGGGAGACCCAGTACTTC. Its protein product is CASNLRLAGGPRETQYF. This rearrangement joins TRBV13 to TRBJ2-5; TRBD2 agrees at 14 bases. V dropped 7 bases and J dropped 5; count of bases not matched to a gene: 12. The CDR3 is 17 residues long. The V gene's germline CDR1 is PRHDT and CDR2 FYEKMQ (reference sequence).